Shown below are 20 T cell receptor beta chains from a single sample sequenced in a study of technical replicates of blood from four donors. Sequencing used immunoSEQ multiplex PCR; TCRdb keeps in-frame clones, though not all of them. The data contain about 60,000 clones, 75% to 90% of them singletons. The sample taken for sequencing was PBMCs. These receptors were taken from a human donor in good health. Some clones in this sample may be carry-over from other donors' samples.

The chain uses TRBV2 and TRBJ2-2; 7 bases line up with TRBD1. This CDR3 region has 15 residues. V shed 10 bases and J 2 bases; nucleotides not matched to a gene: 10. Germline V gene data show CDR1 as SNHLY and CDR2 as FYNNEI. CDR3: CATSQGTDNTGELFF. CDR3 bases: TGTGCCACCTCCCAGGGGACAGATAACACCGGGGAGCTGTTTTTT.

Details on this clone: Additional DNA sequences in this sample encode the identical CDR3. V usage is TRBV2 and J usage is TRBJ2-3; a possible D gene is TRBD2 (6 bases). The CDR3 has 12 amino acids. From germline, CDR1 is SNHLY and CDR2 FYNNEI. Between the trimmed V and J ends, which lost 6 bases and 6 bases, there was a span of 10 bases. CDR3 protein: CASRGLADTQYF. In DNA, the CDR3 is TGTGCCAGCAGGGGACTCGCTGATACGCAGTATTTT.

DNA for the CDR3: TGCGCCAGCAGCCCGACTGTTATTAGCGGCTACAATGAGCAGTTCTTC. Encoded protein: CASSPTVISGYNEQFF. The V gene is TRBV5-1, the J gene TRBJ2-1, with D possibly matching TRBD2 (6 bases). Germline V gene data show CDR1 as SGHRS and CDR2 as YFSETQ. Between the trimmed V and J ends, which lost 4 bases and 3 bases, there was a span of 17 bases. The CDR3 totals 16 residues. Full variable domain (outside the CDR3, taken from reference TRBV5-1 and TRBJ2-1): KAGVTQTPRYLIKTRGQQVTLSCSPISGHRSVSWYQQTPGQGLQFLFEYFSETQRNKGNFPGRFSGRQFSNSRSEMNVSTLELGDSALYLCASSPTVISGYNEQFFGPGTRLTVL.

The CDR3 sequence is CASSQGTGVSYNEQFF. The CDR3 DNA reads TGCGCCAGCAGCCAAGGTACAGGGGTGTCCTACAATGAGCAGTTCTTC. The gene calls are TRBV4-3 and TRBJ2-1; 7 positions agree with TRBD1. The CDR3 length is 16 residues. Germline lookup yields CDR1 LGHNA and CDR2 YSLEER. Trimming took 1 base from V and 1 from J; bases not matched to a gene: 4.

The V call is TRBV7-7, the J call TRBJ1-1; the D is unclear. Trimming removed 1 base from V and 2 bases from J, with 5 bases in between. The CDR3 extends over 13 amino acids. Looked up from germline, CDR1 is SSHAT and CDR2 is FNYEAQ (reference sequence). This chain's CDR3 is CASSLGTNTEAFF. The CDR3 coding sequence is TGTGCCAGCAGCTTAGGAACTAACACTGAAGCTTTCTTT. The whole variable domain, remainder taken from reference TRBV7-7 and TRBJ1-1, is GAGVSQSPRYKVTKRGQDVTLRCDPISSHATLYWYQQALGQGPEFLTYFNYEAQPDKSGLPSDRFSAERPEGSISTLTIQRTEQRDSAMYRCASSLGTNTEAFFGQGTRLTVV.

This sequence joins TRBV7-2 and TRBJ2-3; D remains unclear. This CDR3 has 13 residues. Trimming removed 5 bases from V and 5 bases from J, with 11 bases in between. Germline CDR1 is SGHTA and CDR2 is FQGNSA. CDR3 bases: TGTGCCAGCAGCATAAACTTAAGAGATACGCAGTATTTT. This translates into CASSINLRDTQYF. Full variable domain (missing parts from reference TRBV7-2 and TRBJ2-3): GAGVSQSPSNKVTEKGKDVELRCDPISGHTALYWYRQSLGQGLEFLIYFQGNSAPDKSGLPSDRFSAERTGGSVSTLTIQRTQQEDSAVYLCASSINLRDTQYFGPGTRLTVL.

V usage is TRBV7-6 and J usage is TRBJ1-1; possibly TRBD1 for D (6 bases). The germline gives CDR1 SGHVS, CDR2 FNYEAQ. The CDR3 has 14 amino acids. Trimming pared 0 bases from V and 2 bases from J, leaving 7 bases between. CDR3 loop: CASSLAGGNTEAFF. CDR3 bases: TGTGCCAGCAGCTTAGCAGGGGGAAACACTGAAGCTTTCTTT.

This clone appeared once. CDR3 sequence reads: CASSPSRIGARDTQYF. The CDR3 DNA reads as TGTGCCAGCAGCCCTTCTAGGATTGGGGCCCGGGATACGCAGTATTTT. J is TRBJ2-3 and V is TRBV7-2; a weak D match, TRBD1 (5 bases). CDR3 length: 16 residues. Looked up from germline, CDR1 is SGHTA and CDR2 is FQGNSA. V was pared by 5 bases and J by 6 bases, with 21 bases between. Combining the CDR3 with reference TRBV7-2 and TRBJ2-3 gives the whole variable domain GAGVSQSPSNKVTEKGKDVELRCDPISGHTALYWYRQSLGQGLEFLIYFQGNSAPDKSGLPSDRFSAERTGGSVSTLTIQRTQQEDSAVYLCASSPSRIGARDTQYFGPGTRLTVL.

This chain connects TRBV6-5 to TRBJ2-5; 10 bases line up with TRBD2. CDR3 size: 15 residues. Germline-derived CDR1 and CDR2 are MNHEY and SVGAGI. The trim removed 6 bases at V and 4 bases at J, leaving 8 bases unmatched. The CDR3 DNA follows: TGTGCCAGCAGCCGACTAGCGGGTAAAGGAGAGACCCAGTACTTC. It encodes CASSRLAGKGETQYF.

The chain carries TRBV5-6 and TRBJ1-1; D might be TRBD1 (6 bases). Germline V gene lookup returns CDR1 SGHDT and CDR2 YYEEEE. CDR3 size: 14 residues. V was pared by 3 bases and J by 2 bases, with 11 bases between. The CDR3 DNA sequence: TGTGCCAGCAGCTCGTTGGACAGCAACACTGAAGCTTTCTTT. Amino acid sequence: CASSSLDSNTEAFF.

V is TRBV11-1 and J is TRBJ2-1; D is perhaps TRBD2 (5 bases). The CDR3 extends over 15 amino acids. V was clipped by 2 bases and J by 10 bases, with 18 bases between them. CDR1 and CDR2 from the germline V gene are SGHAT and FQDESV (reference sequence). CDR3 in DNA: TGTGCCAGCAGCTTAATCCCCGGGATTTCGAGGGAGCAGTTCTTC. It codes for CASSLIPGISREQFF.

V and J are TRBV2 and TRBJ1-4; 9 bases fit TRBD1. V trimming: 9 bases; J trimming: 5 bases; junction bases outside the gene matches: 4. Germline CDR1 reads SNHLY; CDR2 reads FYNNEI. The CDR3 runs 13 residues. CDR3 region: CARTGQGNEKLFF. The CDR3 region has the DNA TGTGCCAGGACGGGACAGGGAAATGAAAAACTGTTTTTT.

The chain has TRBV6-4 and TRBJ2-3, with 8 bases aligning to TRBD2. This CDR3 comprises 16 residues. V trimming: 4 bases; J trimming: 4 bases; junction bases outside the gene matches: 10. From germline, CDR1 is MRHNA and CDR2 SNTAGT. The CDR3 region has the DNA TGTGCCAGCAGTGGCCCCCCCGGGGGGGGCGCAGATACGCAGTATTTT. It codes for CASSGPPGGGADTQYF.

This clone was detected only a few times. The V and J genes are TRBV30 and TRBJ1-2; no definite D call. With 2 bases removed from V and 4 bases from J, the gap between germline ends came to 11 bases. The CDR3 covers 13 residues. Germline values: CDR1 GTSNPN, CDR2 SVGIG (reference sequence). The CDR3 region has the DNA TGTGCCTGGAGTAGCGGATTCTTCTATGGCTACACCTTC. This codes for CAWSSGFFYGYTF.

The CDR3 loop reads CASTETPGNTIYF. The CDR3 coding sequence is TGTGCCAGCACTGAGACACCTGGAAACACCATATATTTT. This chain links TRBV6-1 with TRBJ1-3; no clear D. Germline V gene data show CDR1 as MNHNS and CDR2 as SASEGT. V was clipped by 7 bases and J by 2 bases, with 9 bases between them. This CDR3 comprises 13 residues.

The chain has TRBV2 and TRBJ2-3; D might be TRBD1 (6 bases). The CDR3 is 12 amino acids. Germline V gene data show CDR1 as SNHLY and CDR2 as FYNNEI. V was trimmed by 6 bases and J by 6 bases, leaving 10 bases between them. The DNA of the CDR3 is TGTGCCAGCAGCCCCGGACAGGATACGCAGTATTTT. Amino acids: CASSPGQDTQYF.

The chain carries TRBV5-1 and TRBJ1-1; D unclear. Trimming removed 0 bases at V and 2 bases at J, with 5 bases between. Germline loops: CDR1 SGHRS, CDR2 YFSETQ. CDR3 length equals 13 residues. The CDR3 region has the DNA TGCGCCAGCAGCTTGGCGGGAAACACTGAAGCTTTCTTT. This gives the protein CASSLAGNTEAFF.

The chain recombines TRBV7-2 with TRBJ2-1; TRBD2 is a possible D gene (7 bases). The CDR3 covers 16 residues. V dropped 6 bases and J dropped 2 bases, with 17 bases sitting between them. Germline lookup yields CDR1 SGHTA and CDR2 FQGNSA. The CDR3 sequence: CASSLLGGAAYNEQFF. In nucleotides, the CDR3 is TGTGCCAGCAGTCTCCTGGGGGGGGCGGCCTACAATGAGCAGTTCTTC.

In its sample, this clone was seen once. The V call is TRBV4-3, the J call TRBJ2-1; 7 nucleotides match TRBD2. V shed 4 bases, J shed 3 bases, and the junction held 6 bases outside the gene matches. The CDR3 length is 15 residues. Germline V lookup: CDR1 LGHNA, CDR2 YSLEER. CDR3 amino acids: CASSLQRTSYNEQFF. Here the CDR3 DNA reads TGCGCCAGCAGCCTCCAAAGGACTAGCTACAATGAGCAGTTCTTC.

V gene TRBV6-5 combines with J gene TRBJ2-3, with 7 bases matching TRBD2. Germline lookup yields CDR1 MNHEY and CDR2 SVGAGI. Trimming took 6 bases from V and 2 from J; bases not matched to a gene: 8. The CDR3 contains 15 residues. Written as DNA, the CDR3 is TGTGCCAGCAGGATATCGGGACTACTCACAGATACGCAGTATTTT. It codes for CASRISGLLTDTQYF.